This TCR beta chain is from a study of early T cells in non-severe SARS-CoV-2 infection. Notes on the study in general: Private and CD4 specificities were missed by VDJdb matching, skewed to anti-spike CD8.

In the case of this clonotype: The antigen remains unidentified.

There are 13 residues in the CDR3. CDR1 is LNHNV, CDR2 YYDKDF, per germline (reference sequence). Between the trimmed V and J ends, which lost 1 base and 4 bases, there was a span of 8 bases. Attachment of unique molecular identifiers to individual cDNA molecules was performed. TCRdb reprocessed the 5' RACE reads with MiXCR, giving one entry per CDR3 protein. The table records about 50,000 distinct CDR3 sequences, approximately 6% of them present only once. The chain employs TRBV15 and TRBJ2-7; D might be TRBD1 or TRBD2, each matching 5 bases. Sequences were derived from whole blood, sampled at baseline. This TCR was recovered from an adult who was a healthcare worker with PCR-confirmed SARS-CoV-2 infection or an uninfected control (not recorded which). CDR3 in amino acids: CATSRAGRYEQYF. In DNA form, the CDR3 reads TGTGCCACCAGCAGAGCAGGGAGATACGAGCAGTACTTC.